The 2 T cell receptor beta chains presented below share a single source sample, sequenced in a study of blood T cell repertoires in COVID-19 (dated by TCRdb to 2018 to 2021). Libraries were constructed by the immunoSEQ multiplex PCR assay. TCRdb obtained this table from immuneACCESS and retained in-frame rearrangements with V and J assigned. These tables miss some clones; where compared with another copy, unresolved V genes account for less than half of the shortfall, and the remainder is unexplained. The sample profile shows 200,000 to 300,000 clones; 88% of them were found once. The biggest ten clones account for 0.7% of the sample. The sequenced sample consisted of peripheral blood. The receptors were gathered from a human donor in a cohort sampled during active COVID-19.

The CDR3 bases are TGTGCCAGCAGTTTAGGCGGGAGGAGGTACGAGCAGTACTTC. It codes for CASSLGGRRYEQYF. This chain joins TRBV28 and TRBJ2-7, with 8 bases that match TRBD2. This CDR3 is built from 14 residues. In germline, CDR1 is MDHEN, CDR2 SYDVKM. Trimming took 2 bases from V and 4 from J; bases not matched to a gene: 4.

The rearrangement joins TRBV21-1 to TRBJ2-7; whether TRBD2, the table's D call, matches the DNA was not checked. TRBV21-1 has pseudogene status. CDR3 length equals 14 residues. The CDR3 DNA reads TGTGCCAGCATTTCAATGGGAGCGATCTACGAGCAGTACTTC. Its protein product is CASISMGAIYEQYF.